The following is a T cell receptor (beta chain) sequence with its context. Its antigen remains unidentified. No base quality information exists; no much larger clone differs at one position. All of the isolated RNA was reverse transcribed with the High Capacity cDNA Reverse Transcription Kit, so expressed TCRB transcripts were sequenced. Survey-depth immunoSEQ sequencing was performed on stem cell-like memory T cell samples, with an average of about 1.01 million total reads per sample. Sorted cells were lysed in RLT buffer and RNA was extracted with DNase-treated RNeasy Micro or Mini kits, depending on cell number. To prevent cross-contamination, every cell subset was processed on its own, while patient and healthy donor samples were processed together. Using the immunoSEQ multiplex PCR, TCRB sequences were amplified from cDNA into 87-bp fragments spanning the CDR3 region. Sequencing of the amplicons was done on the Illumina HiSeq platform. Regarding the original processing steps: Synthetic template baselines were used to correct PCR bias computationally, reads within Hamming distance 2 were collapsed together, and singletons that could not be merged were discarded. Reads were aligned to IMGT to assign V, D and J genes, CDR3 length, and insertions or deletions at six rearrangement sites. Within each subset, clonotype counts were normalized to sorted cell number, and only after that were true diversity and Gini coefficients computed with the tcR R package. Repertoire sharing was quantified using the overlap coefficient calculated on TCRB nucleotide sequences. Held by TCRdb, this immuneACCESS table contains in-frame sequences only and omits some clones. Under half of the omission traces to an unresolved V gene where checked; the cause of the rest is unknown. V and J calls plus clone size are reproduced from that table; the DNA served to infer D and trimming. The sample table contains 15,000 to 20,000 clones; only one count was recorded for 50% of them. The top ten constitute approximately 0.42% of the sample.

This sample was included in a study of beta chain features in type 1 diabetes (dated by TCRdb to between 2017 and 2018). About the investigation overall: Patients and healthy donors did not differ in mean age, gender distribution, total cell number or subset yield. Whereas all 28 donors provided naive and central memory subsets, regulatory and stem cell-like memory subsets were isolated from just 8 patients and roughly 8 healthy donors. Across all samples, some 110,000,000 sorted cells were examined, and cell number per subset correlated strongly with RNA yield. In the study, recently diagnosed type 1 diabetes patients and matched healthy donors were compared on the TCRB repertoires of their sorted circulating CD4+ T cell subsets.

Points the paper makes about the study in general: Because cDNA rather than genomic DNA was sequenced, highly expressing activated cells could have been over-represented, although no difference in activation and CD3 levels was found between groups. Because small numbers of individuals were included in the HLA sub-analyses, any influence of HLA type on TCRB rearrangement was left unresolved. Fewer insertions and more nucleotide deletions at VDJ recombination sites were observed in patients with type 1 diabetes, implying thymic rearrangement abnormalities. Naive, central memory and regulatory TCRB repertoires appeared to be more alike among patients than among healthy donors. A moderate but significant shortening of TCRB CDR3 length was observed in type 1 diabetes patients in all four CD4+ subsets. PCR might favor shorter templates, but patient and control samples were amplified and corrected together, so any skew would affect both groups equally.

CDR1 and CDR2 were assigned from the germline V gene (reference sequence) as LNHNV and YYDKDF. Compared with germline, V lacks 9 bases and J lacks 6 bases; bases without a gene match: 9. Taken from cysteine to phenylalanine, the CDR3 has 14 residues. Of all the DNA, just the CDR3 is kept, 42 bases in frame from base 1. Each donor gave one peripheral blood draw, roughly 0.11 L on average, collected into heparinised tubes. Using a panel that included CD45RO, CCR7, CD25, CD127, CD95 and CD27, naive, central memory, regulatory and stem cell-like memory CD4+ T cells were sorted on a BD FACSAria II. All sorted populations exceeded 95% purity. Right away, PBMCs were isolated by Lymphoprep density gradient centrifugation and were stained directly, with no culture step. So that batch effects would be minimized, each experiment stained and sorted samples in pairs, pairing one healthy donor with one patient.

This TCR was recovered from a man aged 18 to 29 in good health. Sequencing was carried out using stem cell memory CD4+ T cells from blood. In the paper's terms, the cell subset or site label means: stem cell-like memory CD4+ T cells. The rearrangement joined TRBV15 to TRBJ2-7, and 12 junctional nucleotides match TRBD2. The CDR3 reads CATRLLAGGGEQYF. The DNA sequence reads TGTGCCACGCGGCTACTAGCGGGAGGAGGCGAGCAGTACTTC.